The entry that follows covers one TCR beta chain sequence. The CDR3 has 15 amino acids. V was shortened by 0 bases and J by 1 base, with 7 bases between the two germline ends. CDR1 SGDLS and CDR2 YYNGEE come from the germline V gene. The sample originates from a study of blood T cell repertoires in COVID-19. For the study at large: Sample material is recorded as cDNA or gDNA derived from T cells, B-cell-depleted T cells, or PBMCs.

Original analysis: Reference gene primer amplification yielded estimated nucleated cell counts. This table comes from immunoSEQ multiplex PCR, and its TCRdb copy is limited to in-frame clones, with some not included. The V and J calls and clone size are taken from that table; D and trimming were inferred from the DNA. The table has some 460,000 clones, about 89% seen once; the top ten hold 4.3%. The clonotype comes from a woman under 40 with acute or convalescent COVID-19. Sequencing input: peripheral blood. The genes are TRBV9 and TRBJ2-2; D unresolved. The CDR3 DNA follows: TGTGCCAGCAGCGTAGCTCAGATGAACACCGGGGAGCTGTTTTTT. It encodes CASSVAQMNTGELFF.